This T cell receptor (beta chain) was recovered during a study of cytomegalovirus exposure and HLA in healthy donors. Findings of the study overall: Most TCRs appeared rarely, but some public TCRs recurred in many donors.

The protocol was immunoSEQ multiplex PCR, while the TCRdb copy is restricted to in-frame clones and leaves out a portion. The sample has approximately 160,000 clones, roughly 89% seen once. As for this clone: Its antigen remains unknown.

CDR1 and CDR2 from the germline V gene are SGHTA and FQGNSA. The CDR3 contains 15 residues. V dropped 7 bases and J dropped 7; count of bases not matched to a gene: 15. This rearrangement joins TRBV7-2 to TRBJ2-7; 8 bases align to TRBD2. The material sequenced was PBMCs. The clonotype comes from a woman younger than 30 in good health and CMV-seropositive. The chain's CDR3 is CASTSGGGGPWEQYF. CDR3 sequence (DNA): TGTGCCAGCACCTCGGGAGGGGGAGGGCCCTGGGAGCAGTACTTC. Using reference TRBV7-2 and TRBJ2-7 for the parts outside the CDR3, the full variable domain is GAGVSQSPSNKVTEKGKDVELRCDPISGHTALYWYRQSLGQGLEFLIYFQGNSAPDKSGLPSDRFSAERTGGSVSTLTIQRTQQEDSAVYLCASTSGGGGPWEQYFGPGTRLTVT.